This entry concerns a single T cell receptor beta chain. Its antigen remains unknown. This sample was included in a study of monozygotic twins with inflammatory bowel disease. General study results and limits: Support was absent for any single strong signal or clonotype linked to IBD.

Reprocessing the 5' RACE reads, TCRdb reports a single entry for every CDR3 protein and omits DNA. Seen in this sample are approximately 330,000 distinct CDR3 sequences; the ten most common clones hold 2% to 2.5%. Sequencing was carried out using blood. The clonotype originates from a human donor with ulcerative colitis or Crohn's disease, or a healthy co-twin of an affected twin (not recorded which).

The CDR3 loop is CASSKLRPYEQYF. This chain connects TRBV3-1 to TRBJ2-7. CDR1 LGHDT and CDR2 YNNKEL come from the germline V gene (reference sequence). The CDR3 has 13 amino acids.